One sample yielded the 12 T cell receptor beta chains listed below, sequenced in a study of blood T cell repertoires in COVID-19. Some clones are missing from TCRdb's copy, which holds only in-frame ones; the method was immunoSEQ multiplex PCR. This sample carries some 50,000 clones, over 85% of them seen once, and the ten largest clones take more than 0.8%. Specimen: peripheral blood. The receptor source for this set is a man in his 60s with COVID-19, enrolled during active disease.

The CDR3 DNA reads TGTGCCAGCAGCCGAGGGACAGGGGCTGCGTTTTTT. It translates to CASSRGTGAAFF. The chain uses TRBV3-1 (or the pseudogene TRBV3-2) and TRBJ1-4; TRBD1 aligns across 10 bases. Unmatched junction bases numbered 6, after V lost 4 bases and J lost 16 bases. The CDR3 runs 12 residues. Germline V gives CDR1 LGHDT, CDR2 YNNKEL (reference sequence).

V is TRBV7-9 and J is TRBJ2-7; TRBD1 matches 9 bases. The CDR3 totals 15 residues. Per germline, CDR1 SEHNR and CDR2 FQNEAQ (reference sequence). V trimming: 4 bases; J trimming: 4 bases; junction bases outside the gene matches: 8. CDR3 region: CASSSWGQGRYEQYF. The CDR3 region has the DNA TGTGCCAGCAGCTCTTGGGGACAGGGCCGATACGAGCAGTACTTC.

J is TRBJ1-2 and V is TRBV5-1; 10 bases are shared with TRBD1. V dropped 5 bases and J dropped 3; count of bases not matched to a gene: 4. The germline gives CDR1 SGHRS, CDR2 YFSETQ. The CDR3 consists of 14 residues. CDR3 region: CASRSTGGDYGYTF. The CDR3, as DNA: TGCGCCAGCAGGTCGACAGGGGGCGACTATGGCTACACCTTC.

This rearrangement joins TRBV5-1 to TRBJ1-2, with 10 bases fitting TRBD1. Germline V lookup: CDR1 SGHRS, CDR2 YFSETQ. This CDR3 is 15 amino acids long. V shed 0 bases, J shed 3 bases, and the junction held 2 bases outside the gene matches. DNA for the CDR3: TGCGCCAGCAGCTTGGCCGGACAGGGGGACTATGGCTACACCTTC. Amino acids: CASSLAGQGDYGYTF.

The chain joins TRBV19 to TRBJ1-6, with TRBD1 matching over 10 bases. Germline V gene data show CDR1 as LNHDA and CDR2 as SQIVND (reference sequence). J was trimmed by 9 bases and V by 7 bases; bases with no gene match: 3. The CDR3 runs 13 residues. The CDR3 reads CASTRDRGSPLHF. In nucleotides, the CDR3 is TGTGCCAGTACCCGGGACAGGGGTTCACCCCTCCACTTT.

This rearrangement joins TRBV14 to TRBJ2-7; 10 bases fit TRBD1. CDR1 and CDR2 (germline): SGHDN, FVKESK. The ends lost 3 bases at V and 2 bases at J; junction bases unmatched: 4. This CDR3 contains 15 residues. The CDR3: CASSQTGTGAYEQYF. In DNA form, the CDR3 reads TGTGCCAGCAGCCAGACCGGGACAGGGGCCTACGAGCAGTACTTC.

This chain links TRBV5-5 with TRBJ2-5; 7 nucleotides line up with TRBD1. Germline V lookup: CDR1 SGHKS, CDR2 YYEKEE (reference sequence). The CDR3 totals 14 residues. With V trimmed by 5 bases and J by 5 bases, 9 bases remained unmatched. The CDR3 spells CASSGTDKAETQYF. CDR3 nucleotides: TGTGCCAGCAGTGGGACAGATAAAGCGGAGACCCAGTACTTC.

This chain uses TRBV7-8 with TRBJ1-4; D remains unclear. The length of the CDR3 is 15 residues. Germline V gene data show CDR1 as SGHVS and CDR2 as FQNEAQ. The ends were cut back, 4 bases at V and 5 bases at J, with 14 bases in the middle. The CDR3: CASSSRNSLNEKLFF. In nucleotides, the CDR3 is TGTGCCAGCAGCTCCAGGAACAGCCTAAATGAAAAACTGTTTTTT.

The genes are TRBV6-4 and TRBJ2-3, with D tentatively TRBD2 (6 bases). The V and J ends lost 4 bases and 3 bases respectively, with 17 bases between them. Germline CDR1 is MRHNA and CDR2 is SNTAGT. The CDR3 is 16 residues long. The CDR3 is CASSAGTGVGTDTQYF. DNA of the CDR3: TGTGCCAGCAGTGCAGGCACGGGGGTTGGGACAGATACGCAGTATTTT.

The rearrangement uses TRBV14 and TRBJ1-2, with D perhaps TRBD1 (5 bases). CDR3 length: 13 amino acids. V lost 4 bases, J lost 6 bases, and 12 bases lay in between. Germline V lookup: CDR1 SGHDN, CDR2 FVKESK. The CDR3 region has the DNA TGTGCCAGCAGCCGGAACGGGGGGGATGGCTACACCTTC. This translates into CASSRNGGDGYTF.

CDR3 DNA: TGTGCCAGCAGTGGACACTACACCGGGGAGCTGTTTTTT. It codes for CASSGHYTGELFF. The chain links TRBV12-3 or TRBV12-4 to TRBJ2-2; D is perhaps TRBD1 (5 bases). Trimming left V 5 bases short and J 3 bases short, with 7 bases between. The CDR3 is made up of 13 amino acids.

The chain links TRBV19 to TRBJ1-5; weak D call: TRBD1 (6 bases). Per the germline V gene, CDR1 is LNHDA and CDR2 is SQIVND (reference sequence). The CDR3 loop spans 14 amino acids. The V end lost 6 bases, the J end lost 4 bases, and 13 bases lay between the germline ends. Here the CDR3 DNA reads TGTGCCAGTAGCCAGCGGGACAAAAATCAGCCCCAGCATTTT. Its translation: CASSQRDKNQPQHF.